Listed here are 25 T cell receptor beta chains from one sample, sequenced in a study of a mutant IDH1 vaccine in newly diagnosed glioma. Only in-frame clones appear in the TCRdb table, and some are missing; sequencing was by immunoSEQ multiplex PCR. The profile shows tens of thousands of clones, around 90% of them singletons. These receptors have no known antigen. Time point specified: week 11, during vaccination. What each vaccine dose contained was 300 ug of mutant IDH1 20-mer peptide, accompanied by topical imiquimod. The material sequenced was PBMCs, taken from a glioma patient whose treatment included an IDH1 peptide vaccine. These receptor sequences come from a man over 45 with glioma.

The chain employs TRBV10-2 and TRBJ1-2, with 10 bases that match TRBD1. Germline V gene sequence: CDR1 WSHSY, CDR2 SAAADI. The CDR3 totals 17 residues. V dropped 10 bases and J dropped 1; count of bases not matched to a gene: 15. As DNA, the CDR3 is TGCGCCACCCGAGCCCCCGGGACAGGGGCCATTAACTATGGCTACACCTTC. Translating it yields CATRAPGTGAINYGYTF.

The chain uses TRBV27 and TRBJ1-2; D may be TRBD1 (6 bases). V lost 8 bases and J 5 bases, leaving 15 bases between the germline ends. The CDR3 loop spans 13 amino acids. The germline V gene encodes CDR1 MNHEY and CDR2 SMNVEV (reference sequence). The DNA for the CDR3 is TGTGCCAGCGGGACACGGGCCCTATATGGCTACACCTTC. This sequence encodes CASGTRALYGYTF.

The rearrangement joins TRBV2 to TRBJ2-5; D tentatively fits TRBD1 or TRBD2 (5 bases each). V lost 4 bases to trimming and J lost 2 bases, with 8 bases between them. The germline CDR1 and CDR2 sequences are SNHLY and FYNNEI. This CDR3 has 13 residues. The CDR3 reads CASSGGLQETQYF. The DNA of the CDR3 is TGTGCCAGCAGTGGGGGGTTACAAGAGACCCAGTACTTC.

This clone occurred a few times. The rearrangement links TRBV5-1 to TRBJ2-7; no clear D. Deletions cut 1 base from V and 0 bases from J, with 11 bases between. Germline V gives CDR1 SGHRS, CDR2 YFSETQ. The CDR3 totals 15 residues. CDR3: CASSLSQAASYEQYF. The CDR3 bases are TGCGCCAGCAGCTTGAGCCAGGCAGCCTCCTACGAGCAGTACTTC. Combining the CDR3 with reference TRBV5-1 and TRBJ2-7 gives the whole variable domain KAGVTQTPRYLIKTRGQQVTLSCSPISGHRSVSWYQQTPGQGLQFLFEYFSETQRNKGNFPGRFSGRQFSNSRSEMNVSTLELGDSALYLCASSLSQAASYEQYFGPGTRLTVT.

The chain joins TRBV29-1 to TRBJ2-3, with TRBD1 matching 8 bases. After removal of 3 bases from V and 6 bases from J, the junction contained 11 bases not matched to a gene. The CDR3 is 15 amino acids. Looked up from germline, CDR1 is SQVTM and CDR2 is ANQGSEA. In nucleotides, the CDR3 is TGCAGCGTTGACCGGACAGGGTACCGGCTGGATACGCAGTATTTT. It translates to CSVDRTGYRLDTQYF.

This chain connects TRBV15 to TRBJ1-4; 7 bases match TRBD1. The junction had 8 bases not matched to a gene; V was cut back by 2 bases and J by 8 bases. Germline V lookup: CDR1 LNHNV, CDR2 YYDKDF (reference sequence). CDR3 length equals 15 residues. This CDR3 is CATSRFRQGREKLFF. In DNA form, the CDR3 reads TGTGCCACCAGCAGATTTCGACAGGGCCGGGAAAAACTGTTTTTT.

This chain joins TRBV15 and TRBJ1-4, with D perhaps TRBD1 (6 bases). The length of the CDR3 is 17 residues. Germline CDR1 reads LNHNV; CDR2 reads YYDKDF (reference sequence). With 0 bases removed from V and 5 bases from J, the gap between germline ends came to 16 bases. The CDR3 is CATSRDRGAIGNEKLFF. The CDR3, as DNA: TGTGCCACCAGCAGAGATAGGGGGGCGATCGGGAATGAAAAACTGTTTTTT.

As for this clone: This CDR3 is also generated by other DNA sequences in the sample. The gene calls are TRBV20-1 and TRBJ2-5; TRBD1 aligns across 7 bases. V shed 6 bases and J 5 bases; nucleotides not matched to a gene: 0. This CDR3 comprises 10 residues. Germline lookup yields CDR1 DFQATT and CDR2 SNEGSKA (reference sequence). As DNA, the CDR3 is TGCAGTGCCAGGGGGGAGACCCAGTACTTC. This codes for CSARGETQYF.

The V call is TRBV6-4, the J call TRBJ1-2; D unresolved. The V gene lost 7 bases and the J gene lost 5 bases, with 14 bases spanning the gap. The V gene's germline CDR1 is MRHNA and CDR2 SNTAGT. The CDR3 totals 13 residues. For the CDR3, the DNA is TGTGCCAGCATCTTAAGCCACAGTTATGGCTACACCTTC. It specifies CASILSHSYGYTF.

The chain couples TRBV9 to TRBJ1-1; tentative D call: TRBD1 (5 bases). This CDR3 has 15 residues. The V gene's germline CDR1 is SGDLS and CDR2 YYNGEE. Trimming cost V 0 bases and J 1 base, with 10 bases left between them. CDR3 in amino acids: CASSVGGVGNTEAFF. CDR3 in DNA: TGTGCCAGCAGCGTAGGAGGGGTCGGGAACACTGAAGCTTTCTTT.

This chain uses TRBV19 with TRBJ2-1, with 8 bases aligning to TRBD1. V lost 8 bases to trimming and J lost 4 bases; unmatched junction nucleotides: 13. CDR1 and CDR2 from the germline V gene are LNHDA and SQIVND (reference sequence). The CDR3 runs 16 residues. In DNA form, the CDR3 reads TGTGCCAGTGGGGATACGGGACAGGAAAATTACAATGAGCAGTTCTTC. Protein sequence: CASGDTGQENYNEQFF.

This chain links TRBV4-2 with TRBJ1-3; a weak D match, TRBD1 (6 bases). CDR1 and CDR2 from the germline V gene are LGHNA and YNFKEQ. The CDR3 spans 14 residues. V lost 7 bases and J lost 11, with 21 bases in between. DNA of the CDR3: TGTGCCAGCAATAAAGTCGGGGGCCGGGAGGCCATATATTTT. Amino acids: CASNKVGGREAIYF.

This clone showed up just once. CDR3 residues: CSAGQGGDEQFF. CDR3 bases: TGCAGCGCCGGACAGGGTGGCGATGAGCAGTTCTTC. This chain connects TRBV29-1 to TRBJ2-1, with TRBD1 matching over 8 bases. Germline V lookup: CDR1 SQVTM, CDR2 ANQGSEA. This CDR3 has 12 residues. V was clipped by 7 bases and J by 8 bases; unmatched bases: 7.

The rearrangement links TRBV27 to TRBJ1-4; TRBD1 is a possible D gene (5 bases). Germline loops: CDR1 MNHEY, CDR2 SMNVEV (reference sequence). The germline V and J ends were trimmed by 6 bases and 6 bases, with 17 bases remaining between them. This CDR3 comprises 15 residues. CDR3 sequence reads: CASSSDWTHDEKLFF. Written as DNA, the CDR3 is TGTGCCAGCAGCTCTGATTGGACACACGATGAAAAACTGTTTTTT.

This clone was seen once. The chain couples TRBV5-6 to TRBJ1-6; D perhaps matches TRBD1 (6 bases). CDR1 and CDR2 from the germline V gene are SGHDT and YYEEEE. Trimming took 1 base from V and 4 from J, leaving 21 bases between them. This CDR3 contains 19 residues. Here the CDR3 reads CASSLRRGAGGWYNSPLHF. The CDR3 nucleotides are TGTGCCAGCAGCTTGAGACGGGGTGCGGGGGGCTGGTATAATTCACCCCTCCACTTT.

The V call is TRBV5-1, the J call TRBJ2-7; D call uncertain. The CDR3 length is 11 residues. CDR1 and CDR2 (germline): SGHRS, YFSETQ. Trimming pared 0 bases from V and 4 bases from J, leaving 2 bases between. The CDR3 coding sequence is TGCGCCAGCAGCTTGGGGTACGAGCAGTACTTC. Its protein is CASSLGYEQYF. The whole variable domain, filled in from reference TRBV5-1 and TRBJ2-7, reads KAGVTQTPRYLIKTRGQQVTLSCSPISGHRSVSWYQQTPGQGLQFLFEYFSETQRNKGNFPGRFSGRQFSNSRSEMNVSTLELGDSALYLCASSLGYEQYFGPGTRLTVT.

About this clone: One end of the junction fails to match germline, which may point to a read error. The chain is built from TRBV15 and TRBJ1-1; 9 nucleotides match TRBD1. The CDR3 sequence is 15 residues long. Germline V gives CDR1 LNHNV, CDR2 YYDKDF (reference sequence). Written as DNA, the CDR3 is TGTGCCACCAGCAGGGAGCAGACAGGGGGATTCTCAAAGGTCTTT. This codes for CATSREQTGGFSKVF. Full variable domain (outside the CDR3, taken from reference TRBV15 and TRBJ1-1): DAMVIQNPRYQVTQFGKPVTLSCSQTLNHNVMYWYQQKSSQAPKLLFHYYDKDFNNEADTPDNFQSRRPNTSFCFLDIRSPGLGDTAMYLCATSREQTGGFSKVFGQGTRLTVV.

V and J are TRBV5-1 and TRBJ2-5; 8 nucleotides agree with TRBD1. Unmatched junction bases numbered 21, after V lost 0 bases and J lost 5 bases. CDR1 and CDR2 (germline): SGHRS, YFSETQ. The CDR3 spans 20 residues. This CDR3 reads CASSLGSQGANKGALETQYF. The DNA of the CDR3 is TGCGCCAGCAGCTTGGGATCCCAGGGGGCGAACAAAGGGGCCCTGGAGACCCAGTACTTC.

V is TRBV30 and J is TRBJ1-5; D is ambiguous. CDR3 length: 14 residues. V dropped 4 bases and J dropped 6 bases, with 16 bases sitting between them. Germline-derived CDR1 and CDR2 are GTSNPN and SVGIG (reference sequence). The CDR3 DNA sequence: TGTGCCTGGACCCCCGGCGGAAGGACTCAGCCCCAGCATTTT. As protein: CAWTPGGRTQPQHF.

The rearrangement joins TRBV10-3 to TRBJ2-3, with 13 bases fitting TRBD2. With V trimmed by 3 bases and J by 4 bases, 7 bases remained unmatched. CDR3 length: 17 amino acids. CDR1 is ENHRY and CDR2 is SYGVKD in the germline V gene. The CDR3 here is CAISDPGLAGAADTQYF. CDR3 in DNA: TGTGCCATCAGTGACCCCGGACTAGCGGGAGCAGCAGATACGCAGTATTTT.

The chain links TRBV10-2 to TRBJ2-7; D unclear. Trimming shortened V by 3 bases and J by 3 bases, and 3 bases separated the two germline ends. The CDR3 covers 11 residues. Germline loops: CDR1 WSHSY, CDR2 SAAADI. CDR3: CASSERYEQYF. In DNA, the CDR3 is TGCGCCAGCAGTGAACGCTACGAGCAGTACTTC.

This clone was detected once. The V call is TRBV2, the J call TRBJ2-1, with TRBD1 identical over 9 bases. The CDR3 extends over 16 amino acids. Germline trimming cut 7 bases from V and 1 base from J; bases unmatched to any gene: 8. Germline V CDR1 and CDR2: SNHLY, FYNNEI. CDR3 amino acids: CASTRTGDQSYNEQFF. CDR3 DNA: TGTGCCAGCACCAGGACAGGGGATCAGTCCTACAATGAGCAGTTCTTC.

The genes are TRBV14 and TRBJ2-5; no clear D. The CDR3 is made up of 11 amino acids. Per the germline V gene, CDR1 is SGHDN and CDR2 is FVKESK. The V and J ends lost 4 bases and 5 bases respectively, with 5 bases between them. CDR3 sequence reads: CASSRFETQYF. In nucleotides, the CDR3 is TGTGCCAGCAGCCGCTTCGAGACCCAGTACTTC.

The chain recombines TRBV19 with TRBJ1-5; D call uncertain. V dropped 4 bases and J dropped 0 bases, with 13 bases sitting between them. Germline V CDR1 and CDR2: LNHDA, SQIVND (reference sequence). The CDR3 runs to 16 residues. The CDR3 region is CASSTLDRNSNQPQHF. DNA for the CDR3: TGTGCCAGTAGTACTCTTGATCGAAATAGCAATCAGCCCCAGCATTTT.

J is TRBJ1-2 and V is TRBV25-1, with D hard to call. From germline, CDR1 is MGHDK and CDR2 SYGVNS. V was clipped by 7 bases and J by 2 bases, with 11 bases between them. This CDR3 region has 13 residues. The CDR3 is CASKSDTNYGYTF. In nucleotides, the CDR3 is TGTGCCAGCAAGTCCGACACCAACTATGGCTACACCTTC.